These 17 T cell receptor beta chains share one sample of origin, sequenced in a study of T cell repertoires in breast cancer. Unpaired genes were suppressed by blocking oligonucleotides during a second nested PCR. TCRdb re-derived calls from the emulsion pairing reads in MiXCR, one entry per CDR3 protein. The sample yields about 290 distinct CDR3 sequences, around 29% seen once. An expanded emulsion RT-PCR with primers for all TCR V genes paired CD8+ T cell chains. Input material: CD8+ T cells. The receptors here all came from a pool of human donors with breast cancer or a healthy control (not recorded which).

This clonotype is labeled medium-sized. This rearrangement joins TRBV7-9 to TRBJ2-2; no clear D. Germline-derived CDR1 and CDR2 are SEHNR and FQNEAQ (reference sequence). Deletions cut 2 bases from V and 0 bases from J, with 4 bases between. This CDR3 region has 14 residues. CDR3 protein: CASSLRANTGELFF. DNA for the CDR3: TGTGCCAGCAGCTTACGGGCGAACACCGGGGAGCTGTTTTTT.

V and J are TRBV7-9 and TRBJ2-2, with unresolved D. V shed 8 bases and J shed 1 base, with 11 bases lying between them. Germline CDR1 and CDR2: SEHNR and FQNEAQ (reference sequence). The CDR3 length is 14 residues. In DNA, the CDR3 is TGTGCCAGCGGCCTACGGGTGAACACCGGGGAGCTGTTTTTT. This codes for CASGLRVNTGELFF.

By share of the sample, this clonotype is large. The chain joins TRBV7-2 to TRBJ2-7; 8 nucleotides agree with TRBD1. This CDR3 contains 13 residues. J gave up 4 bases and V 5 bases, and 4 bases lay outside the gene matches. CDR1 is SGHTA and CDR2 is FQGNSA in the germline V gene. For the CDR3, the DNA is TGTGCCAGCAGCCCCCGGACAGGGTACGAGCAGTACTTC. Its translation is CASSPRTGYEQYF.

The J gene is TRBJ2-2, the V gene TRBV7-9; D is unresolved. This CDR3 region has 14 residues. CDR1 is SEHNR, CDR2 FQNEAQ, per germline (reference sequence). V was pared by 8 bases and J by 3 bases, with 13 bases between. CDR3 amino acids: CASCPRAYTGELFF. The CDR3, as DNA: TGTGCCAGCTGTCCACGGGCGTACACCGGGGAGCTGTTTTTT.

As for this clonotype: The CDR3 ends on some other residue instead of the conserved phenylalanine or tryptophan, so this is likely a read error. No DNA is shown, since the ends of the CDR3 on it are uncertain; the CDR3 is the one TCRdb lists. The gene calls are TRBV7-6 and TRBJ2-5; no check of the table's D call, TRBD2, against the DNA was made. Per germline, CDR1 SGHVS and CDR2 FNYEAQ. The CDR3 spans 16 residues, counting both ends. This CDR3 is CASSKIIGASGGQEYS.

This clonotype is labeled as medium-sized. The J gene is TRBJ1-5, the V gene TRBV7-3; D ambiguous. Between the trimmed V and J ends, which lost 3 bases and 5 bases, there was a span of 5 bases. CDR3 length: 12 residues. Germline CDR1 SGHTA, CDR2 FQGTGA. CDR3 protein: CASSFADQPQHF. The CDR3 DNA reads as TGTGCCAGCAGCTTCGCAGATCAGCCCCAGCATTTT. Full variable domain (rest looked up from reference TRBV7-3 and TRBJ1-5): GAGVSQTPSNKVTEKGKYVELRCDPISGHTALYWYRQSLGQGPEFLIYFQGTGAADDSGLPNDRFFAVRPEGSVSTLKIQRTERGDSAVYLCASSFADQPQHFGDGTRLSIL.

The chain combines TRBV7-3 with TRBJ1-1; D ambiguous. Germline V gives CDR1 SGHTA, CDR2 FQGTGA. The V gene lost 4 bases and the J gene lost 1 base, with 7 bases spanning the gap. The CDR3 runs 13 residues. The CDR3 DNA sequence: TGTGCCAGCAGCTCTACAGAGAACACTGAAGCTTTCTTT. Translation gives CASSSTENTEAFF. Together with reference TRBV7-3 and TRBJ1-1, the CDR3 gives the full variable domain: GAGVSQTPSNKVTEKGKYVELRCDPISGHTALYWYRQSLGQGPEFLIYFQGTGAADDSGLPNDRFFAVRPEGSVSTLKIQRTERGDSAVYLCASSSTENTEAFFGQGTRLTVV.

A few counts support this clonotype. One end of the junction varies from germline; a read error may be responsible. V is TRBV7-3 and J is TRBJ1-2; D unresolved. The CDR3 covers 13 residues. The germline V gene has CDR1 SGHTA and CDR2 FQGTGA. CDR3 nucleotides: TGTGCCAGCAGCTTAAACATGGGCTATGTCTACACCTTC. Translating gives CASSLNMGYVYTF.

The J gene is TRBJ1-2, the V gene TRBV7-3, with D tentatively TRBD1 (6 bases). CDR1 and CDR2 from the germline V gene are SGHTA and FQGTGA. The CDR3 length is 13 residues. V lost 3 bases and J lost 14, with 19 bases in between. CDR3 protein: CASSFNGGYGLTF. DNA for the CDR3: TGTGCCAGCAGCTTTAACGGGGGCTATGGCTTAACCTTC.

This clonotype is deemed large. The rearrangement links TRBV7-6 to TRBJ2-1, with D possibly TRBD2 on 6 matching bases. Germline values: CDR1 SGHVS, CDR2 FNYEAQ. CDR3 length: 14 amino acids. V was cut by 4 bases and J by 8 bases, with 15 bases left in between. CDR3 protein: CASSSEGQLDEQFF. The CDR3 DNA reads TGTGCCAGCAGCTCGGAGGGCCAGCTTGATGAGCAGTTCTTC.

In the case of this clonotype: The junction departs from the called germline gene at one end, perhaps through a read error. The gene calls are TRBV7-7 and TRBJ1-2, with D possibly being TRBD1 (5 bases). This CDR3 is built from 13 residues. Germline loops: CDR1 SSHAT, CDR2 FNYEAQ (reference sequence). CDR3 nucleotides: TGTGCCAGCAGCTTAAGCGGGGGTTATGGTTACTCCTTC. Protein sequence: CASSLSGGYGYSF.

This clonotype was detected a few times. The J gene is TRBJ1-6, the V gene TRBV7-3; the D is unclear. This CDR3 region has 15 residues. The germline V and J ends were trimmed by 0 bases and 18 bases, with 21 bases remaining between them. The germline CDR1 and CDR2 sequences are SGHTA and FQGTGA. The CDR3 sequence: CASSLTKGGNSPPHF. CDR3 in DNA: TGTGCCAGCAGCTTAACTAAAGGAGGAAATTCACCTCCCCACTTT.

As for this clonotype: The junction departs from the called germline gene at one end, perhaps through a read error. The CDR3 loop is CASSLELYPPLHF. CDR3 nucleotide sequence: TGTGCCAGCAGCTTAGAGCTATATCCACCACTCCACTTT. J is TRBJ1-6 and V is TRBV7-2; D uncertain. Per germline, CDR1 SGHTA and CDR2 FQGNSA. The CDR3 runs to 13 residues.

A remark on this clonotype: At one end the junction does not follow the germline gene, possibly because of a read error. The gene calls are TRBV6-1 and TRBJ2-7; 15 nucleotides agree with TRBD2. Germline V gene data show CDR1 as MNHNS and CDR2 as SASEGT. The CDR3 consists of 18 residues. The CDR3 region has the DNA TGTTCCAGCGTTGGTGGACTAGCGGGAGGGCCTAATTTCTACGAGCAGTACTTC. Residues: CSSVGGLAGGPNFYEQYF.

Remarks on this clonotype: A junction end diverges from the germline sequence, so it may reflect a read error. V gene TRBV7-3 combines with J gene TRBJ1-2; no clear D gene. Germline assignment: CDR1 SGHTA and CDR2 FQGTGA. The CDR3 is 13 residues long. The CDR3 loop is CASSLSGCYCYTF. The CDR3 bases are TGTGCCAGCAGTTTAAGCGGGTGCTATTGCTACACCTTC.

This clonotype is large in the sample. V and J are TRBV5-6 and TRBJ1-5; D is unclear. Germline CDR1 and CDR2: SGHDT and YYEEEE. V lost 0 bases, J lost 5 bases, and 3 bases lay in between. The CDR3 sequence is 12 residues long. The CDR3, as DNA: TGTGCCAGCAGCTTGGGTGATCAGCCCCAGCATTTT. This translates into CASSLGDQPQHF.

The CDR3 here is CASSPRANTGERFF. The CDR3 DNA sequence: TGTGCCAGCAGCCCACGGGCGAACACCGGAGAGAGATTTTTT. The chain combines TRBV7-9 with TRBJ2-2; D gene uncertain. The ends were cut back, 5 bases at V and 17 bases at J, with 24 bases in the middle. This CDR3 has 14 residues. Germline lookup yields CDR1 SEHNR and CDR2 FQNEAQ (reference sequence). Full variable domain (outside the CDR3, taken from reference TRBV7-9 and TRBJ2-2): DTGVSQNPRHKITKRGQNVTFRCDPISEHNRLYWYRQTLGQGPEFLTYFQNEAQLEKSRLLSDRFSAERPKGSFSTLEIQRTEQGDSAMYLCASSPRANTGERFFGEGSRLTVL.